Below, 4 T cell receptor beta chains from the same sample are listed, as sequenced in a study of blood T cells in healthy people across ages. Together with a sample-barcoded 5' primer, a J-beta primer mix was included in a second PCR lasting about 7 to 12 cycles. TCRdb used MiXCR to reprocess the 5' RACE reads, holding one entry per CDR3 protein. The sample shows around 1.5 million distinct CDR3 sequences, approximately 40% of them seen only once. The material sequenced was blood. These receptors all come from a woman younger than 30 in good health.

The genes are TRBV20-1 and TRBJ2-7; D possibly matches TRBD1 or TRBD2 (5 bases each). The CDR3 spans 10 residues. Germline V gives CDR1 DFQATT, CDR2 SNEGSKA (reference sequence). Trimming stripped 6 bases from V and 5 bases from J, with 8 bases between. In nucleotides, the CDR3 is TGCAGTGCGGGGGTCGACGAGCAGTACTTC. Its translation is CSAGVDEQYF.

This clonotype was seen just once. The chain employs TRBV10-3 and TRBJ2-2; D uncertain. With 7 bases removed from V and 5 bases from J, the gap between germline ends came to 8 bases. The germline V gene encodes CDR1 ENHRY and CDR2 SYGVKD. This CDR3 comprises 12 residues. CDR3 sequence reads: CAIKIATGELFF. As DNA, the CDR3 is TGTGCCATCAAGATAGCTACCGGGGAGCTGTTTTTT.

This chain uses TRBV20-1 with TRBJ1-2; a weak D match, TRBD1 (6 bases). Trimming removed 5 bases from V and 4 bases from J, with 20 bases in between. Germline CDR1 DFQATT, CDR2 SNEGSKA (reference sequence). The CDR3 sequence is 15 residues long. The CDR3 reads CSASKGGDMGYGYTF. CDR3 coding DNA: TGCAGTGCTTCCAAGGGCGGGGACATGGGCTATGGCTACACCTTC.

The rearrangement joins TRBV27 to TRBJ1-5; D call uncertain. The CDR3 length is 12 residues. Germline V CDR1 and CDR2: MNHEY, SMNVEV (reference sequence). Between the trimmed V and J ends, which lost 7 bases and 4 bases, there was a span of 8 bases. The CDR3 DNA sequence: TGTGCCAGCATGGGGTTAAATCAGCCCCAGCATTTT. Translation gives CASMGLNQPQHF.